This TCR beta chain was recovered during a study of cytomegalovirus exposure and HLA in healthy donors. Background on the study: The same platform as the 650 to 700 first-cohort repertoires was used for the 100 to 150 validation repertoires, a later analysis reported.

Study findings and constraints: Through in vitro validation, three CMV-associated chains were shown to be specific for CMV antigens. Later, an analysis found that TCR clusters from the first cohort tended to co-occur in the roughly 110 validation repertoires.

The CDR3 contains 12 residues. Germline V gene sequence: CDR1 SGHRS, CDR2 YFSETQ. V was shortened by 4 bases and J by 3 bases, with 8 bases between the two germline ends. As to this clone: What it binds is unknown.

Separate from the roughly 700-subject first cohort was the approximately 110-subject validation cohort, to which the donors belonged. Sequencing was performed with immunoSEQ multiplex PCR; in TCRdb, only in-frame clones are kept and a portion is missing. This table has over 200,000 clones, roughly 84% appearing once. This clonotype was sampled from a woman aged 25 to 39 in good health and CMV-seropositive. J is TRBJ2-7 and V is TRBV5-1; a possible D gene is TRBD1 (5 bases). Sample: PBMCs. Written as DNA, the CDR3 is TGCGCCAGCAGCGCGACAGACTACGAGCAGTACTTC. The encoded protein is CASSATDYEQYF.